The 19 T cell receptor beta chains in this list originate from one sample, sequenced in a study of OX40 agonist ivuxolimab in advanced cancers. The assay was immunoSEQ multiplex PCR, and TCRdb's table has in-frame clones only and misses some. The table records tens of thousands of clones, roughly 90% of them present only once. Material: CD4+ or CD8+ T cells sorted from blood, obtained in a trial of the OX40 agonist ivuxolimab. The receptors were gathered from an adult with an advanced solid tumor such as melanoma, head and neck, liver or kidney cancer.

This chain joins TRBV19 and TRBJ2-3, with 7 bases matching TRBD2. V lost 5 bases and J lost 4; bases outside the gene matches: 9. Germline loops: CDR1 LNHDA, CDR2 SQIVND (reference sequence). The CDR3 is 15 residues long. The CDR3 reads CASSLPSGGADTQYF. The CDR3, as DNA: TGTGCCAGTAGTCTCCCTAGTGGGGGGGCAGATACGCAGTATTTT.

The chain is built from TRBV9 and TRBJ2-2; the match to TRBD2 covers 11 bases. The CDR3 consists of 16 residues. CDR1 is SGDLS and CDR2 is YYNGEE in the germline V gene. J was trimmed by 0 bases and V by 3 bases; bases with no gene match: 1. The CDR3 sequence is CASSGLAGTNTGELFF. DNA of the CDR3: TGTGCCAGCAGCGGACTAGCGGGGACGAACACCGGGGAGCTGTTTTTT.

Only one count was recorded for this clone. The gene calls are TRBV5-1 and TRBJ1-2; 7 bases fit TRBD1. V lost 0 bases to trimming and J lost 5 bases; unmatched junction nucleotides: 22. CDR3 length: 20 residues. Germline CDR1 reads SGHRS; CDR2 reads YFSETQ. CDR3 nucleotides: TGCGCCAGCAGCTTGGCACAGGGGAGTTCCGATCCCCAGGGGTTATATGGCTACACCTTC. Amino acids: CASSLAQGSSDPQGLYGYTF.

The gene calls are TRBV4-3 and TRBJ1-1; the D gene is possibly TRBD1 (6 bases). This CDR3 has 15 residues. Germline CDR1 and CDR2: LGHNA and YSLEER. Between the trimmed V and J ends, which lost 1 base and 4 bases, there was a span of 13 bases. CDR3 sequence (DNA): TGCGCCAGCAGCCAAGCCGGGACACTGGGCACTGAAGCTTTCTTT. Amino acid sequence: CASSQAGTLGTEAFF.

This rearrangement joins TRBV5-4 to TRBJ1-6; unclear D gene. CDR3 length: 14 amino acids. Germline CDR1 is SGHNT and CDR2 is YYREEE (reference sequence). V was clipped by 2 bases and J by 4 bases, with 7 bases between them. CDR3 in amino acids: CASSLQLYNSPLHF. The CDR3 region has the DNA TGTGCCAGCAGCTTACAACTGTATAATTCACCCCTCCACTTT.

This chain joins TRBV11-1 and TRBJ1-2; D is perhaps TRBD1 (5 bases). CDR3 length: 13 amino acids. The germline gives CDR1 SGHAT, CDR2 FQDESV (reference sequence). V shed 3 bases and J shed 2 bases, with 7 bases lying between them. The CDR3 DNA is TGTGCCAGCAGCTTCGCAGGGAACTATGGCTACACCTTC. As protein: CASSFAGNYGYTF.

The rearrangement uses TRBV7-2 and TRBJ1-2, with 8 bases identical to TRBD1. Germline V CDR1 and CDR2: SGHTA, FQGNSA. The CDR3 contains 15 residues. Trimming cost V 5 bases and J 4 bases; bases outside gene matches: 9. DNA of the CDR3: TGTGCCAGCAGCACCCGACAGGGGTCCCTCTATGGCTACACCTTC. Translated, it gives CASSTRQGSLYGYTF.

This rearrangement joins TRBV7-9 to TRBJ2-7; D call uncertain. The CDR3 is 14 residues long. Germline V gene sequence: CDR1 SEHNR, CDR2 FQNEAQ (reference sequence). V lost 2 bases, J lost 0 bases, and 8 bases lay in between. CDR3 in amino acids: CASSLPTLSYEQYF. CDR3 DNA: TGTGCCAGCAGCTTACCGACACTCTCCTACGAGCAGTACTTC.

The J gene is TRBJ1-1, the V gene TRBV9; weak D call: TRBD1 (6 bases). The CDR3 consists of 13 residues. V lost 4 bases and J 8 bases, leaving 15 bases between the germline ends. Germline V lookup: CDR1 SGDLS, CDR2 YYNGEE. Here the CDR3 DNA reads TGTGCCAGCAGCCTCTCGGGCCAGGGGGAAGCTTTCTTT. It is translated as CASSLSGQGEAFF.

CDR3 in DNA: TGTGCCAGCAGTCAGGGGTGGACTAATGAAAAACTGTTTTTT. Protein product: CASSQGWTNEKLFF. The chain carries TRBV7-9 and TRBJ1-4, with D tentatively TRBD1 (6 bases). The V gene's germline CDR1 is SEHNR and CDR2 FQNEAQ (reference sequence). There are 14 residues in the CDR3. V was shortened by 6 bases and J by 2 bases, with 10 bases between the two germline ends. Looking up the rest from reference TRBV7-9 and TRBJ1-4 gives the full variable domain: DTGVSQNPRHKITKRGQNVTFRCDPISEHNRLYWYRQTLGQGPEFLTYFQNEAQLEKSRLLSDRFSAERPKGSFSTLEIQRTEQGDSAMYLCASSQGWTNEKLFFGSGTQLSVL.

The chain couples TRBV4-3 to TRBJ1-1; D gene uncertain. The V end was cut by 0 bases, the J end by 6 bases, with 23 bases between. The CDR3 covers 18 residues. Germline V gene data show CDR1 as LGHNA and CDR2 as YSLEER. The CDR3, as DNA: TGCGCCAGCAGCCAAGATCGATACAGAAATGAGTTGGTCGCTGAAGCTTTCTTT. Encoded protein: CASSQDRYRNELVAEAFF.

The J gene is TRBJ2-7, the V gene TRBV19, with 7 bases lining up with TRBD2. From germline, CDR1 is LNHDA and CDR2 SQIVND (reference sequence). With 5 bases clipped from V and 4 bases from J, the junction kept 5 bases outside the gene matches. This CDR3 comprises 13 residues. CDR3 sequence (DNA): TGTGCCAGTAGTTCGGGGGGATTGTACGAGCAGTACTTC. Translating it yields CASSSGGLYEQYF.

The CDR3: CASDLSRDGYNQPQHF. CDR3 sequence (DNA): TGTGCTAGTGACCTCAGCCGGGACGGTTACAATCAGCCCCAGCATTTT. The chain is built from TRBV12-5 and TRBJ1-5, with D possibly TRBD1 on 5 matching bases. V lost 7 bases, J lost 3 bases, and 19 bases lay in between. This CDR3 contains 16 residues. CDR1 and CDR2 (germline): LGHNT, FRNRAP.

J is TRBJ2-5 and V is TRBV28; 10 bases fit TRBD1. Germline V gives CDR1 MDHEN, CDR2 SYDVKM. Germline trimming cut 5 bases from V and 1 base from J; bases unmatched to any gene: 7. This CDR3 region has 16 residues. The CDR3 DNA reads TGTGCCAGCAGTAATCCGGGACAGGGGTTCCAAGAGACCCAGTACTTC. Encoded protein: CASSNPGQGFQETQYF.

This chain links TRBV7-9 with TRBJ1-4, with no clear D. Per germline, CDR1 SEHNR and CDR2 FQNEAQ (reference sequence). Trimming shortened V by 4 bases and J by 8 bases, and 20 bases separated the two germline ends. This CDR3 region has 16 residues. The CDR3 nucleotides are TGTGCCAGCAGCTCCGAAGTAAGGCAGAGAAAAGAAAAACTGTTTTTT. The encoded protein is CASSSEVRQRKEKLFF.

The chain recombines TRBV29-1 with TRBJ2-7; 12 positions agree with TRBD2. V lost 3 bases to trimming and J lost 2 bases; unmatched junction nucleotides: 5. The CDR3 covers 15 residues. From germline, CDR1 is SQVTM and CDR2 ANQGSEA. The CDR3 DNA follows: TGCAGCGTTGATGTCGGGACTAGCGGGCCCTACGAGCAGTACTTC. Translated: CSVDVGTSGPYEQYF.

CDR3 region: CASTLTVSTNYGYTF. Written as DNA, the CDR3 is TGTGCCAGCACCCTTACAGTCTCAACGAACTATGGCTACACCTTC. The genes are TRBV6-5 and TRBJ1-2; D gene uncertain. Trimming shortened V by 7 bases and J by 2 bases, and 17 bases separated the two germline ends. CDR3 length: 15 amino acids. Germline V gene sequence: CDR1 MNHEY, CDR2 SVGAGI.

This chain uses TRBV6-6 with TRBJ1-1; D remains ambiguous. This CDR3 region has 14 residues. Germline loops: CDR1 MNHNY, CDR2 SVGAGI (reference sequence). The germline V and J ends were trimmed by 0 bases and 5 bases, with 10 bases remaining between them. The CDR3 loop reads CASSYSWSGTEAFF. Here the CDR3 DNA reads TGTGCCAGCAGTTACTCCTGGAGCGGGACTGAAGCTTTCTTT.

The genes are TRBV7-2 and TRBJ2-1, with 16 bases that match TRBD2. V shed 4 bases and J 9 bases; nucleotides not matched to a gene: 12. This CDR3 spans 18 amino acids. The V gene's germline CDR1 is SGHTA and CDR2 FQGNSA. In DNA, the CDR3 is TGTGCCAGCAGCTCGGGACTAGCGGGGGGGCCGAACCATATTGAGCAGTTCTTC. Protein sequence: CASSSGLAGGPNHIEQFF. Looking up the rest from reference TRBV7-2 and TRBJ2-1 gives the full variable domain: GAGVSQSPSNKVTEKGKDVELRCDPISGHTALYWYRQSLGQGLEFLIYFQGNSAPDKSGLPSDRFSAERTGGSVSTLTIQRTQQEDSAVYLCASSSGLAGGPNHIEQFFGPGTRLTVL.